The next 9 T cell receptor beta chains were all read from a single sample in a study of blood T cell repertoires in COVID-19. TCRdb keeps only in-frame clones here, not all; method: immunoSEQ multiplex PCR. Here the sample spans about 120,000 clones, around 80% being singletons. The source material was peripheral blood. The origin of the receptors is a man in his sixties with active or convalescent COVID-19.

Worth noting for this clone: This specimen includes other DNA sequences encoding the same CDR3. The chain links TRBV28 to TRBJ1-5, with 8 bases identical to TRBD1. The CDR3 contains 15 residues. The germline CDR1 and CDR2 sequences are MDHEN and SYDVKM. V shed 6 bases, J shed 0 bases, and the junction held 4 bases outside the gene matches. CDR3 loop: CASSPTGGSNQPQHF. The CDR3, as DNA: TGTGCCAGCAGCCCAACAGGGGGTAGCAATCAGCCCCAGCATTTT.

V gene TRBV2 combines with J gene TRBJ2-7; 9 bases are shared with TRBD2. Losses at the gene ends were 6 bases for V and 0 bases for J; bases not matched to a gene: 3. Germline loops: CDR1 SNHLY, CDR2 FYNNEI. This CDR3 is built from 14 residues. This CDR3 reads CASRAGGSSYEQYF. CDR3 coding DNA: TGTGCCAGCAGGGCGGGAGGGAGCTCCTACGAGCAGTACTTC. The entire variable domain, with the rest obtained from reference TRBV2 and TRBJ2-7, is as follows: EPEVTQTPSHQVTQMGQEVILRCVPISNHLYFYWYRQILGQKVEFLVSFYNNEISEKSEIFDDQFSVERPDGSNFTLKIRSTKLEDSAMYFCASRAGGSSYEQYFGPGTRLTVT.

The chain carries TRBV27 and TRBJ1-2, with D perhaps TRBD1 (5 bases). This CDR3 region has 13 residues. The V end lost 5 bases, the J end lost 3 bases, and 10 bases lay between the germline ends. Germline values: CDR1 MNHEY, CDR2 SMNVEV (reference sequence). CDR3 sequence: CASSPAGYYGYTF. The DNA for the CDR3 is TGTGCCAGCAGTCCCGCAGGGTACTATGGCTACACCTTC.

Written as DNA, the CDR3 is TGTGCCAGCAGTTTCCGGGAAGGGTGGAGCAATCAGCCCCAGCATTTT. Translation: CASSFREGWSNQPQHF. The gene calls are TRBV28 and TRBJ1-5, with D hard to call. V lost 3 bases, J lost 1 base, and 13 bases lay in between. The CDR3 runs 16 residues. Germline CDR1 is MDHEN and CDR2 is SYDVKM. Using reference TRBV28 and TRBJ1-5 for the parts outside the CDR3, the full variable domain is DVKVTQSSRYLVKRTGEKVFLECVQDMDHENMFWYRQDPGLGLRLIYFSYDVKMKEKGDIPEGYSVSREKKERFSLILESASTNQTSMYLCASSFREGWSNQPQHFGDGTRLSIL.

This clone was seen a single time. V is TRBV18 and J is TRBJ1-1; D remains ambiguous. V lost 5 bases and J lost 1, with 5 bases in between. Per the germline V gene, CDR1 is KGHSH and CDR2 is LQKENI. The CDR3 loop spans 12 amino acids. The CDR3 loop is CASSSSNTEAFF. The CDR3 DNA reads TGTGCCAGCTCATCTTCGAACACTGAAGCTTTCTTT.

The chain carries TRBV11-3 and TRBJ2-5; D is unclear. CDR3 size: 14 residues. Trimming shortened V by 1 base and J by 5 bases, and 11 bases separated the two germline ends. CDR1 is SGHNT and CDR2 is YENEEA in the germline V gene. DNA for the CDR3: TGTGCCAGCAGCTTAGGCCTCTCGCGGGAGACCCAGTACTTC. Encoded protein: CASSLGLSRETQYF.

V usage is TRBV5-4 and J usage is TRBJ1-1, with 7 positions matching TRBD1. The CDR3 is 17 residues long. The V gene end was trimmed by 0 bases and the J gene end by 2 bases; junction bases not matched to a gene: 10. Germline CDR1 SGHNT, CDR2 YYREEE (reference sequence). This CDR3 reads CASSLGPGQIINTEAFF. The CDR3 nucleotides read TGTGCCAGCAGCTTGGGCCCGGGACAGATTATTAACACTGAAGCTTTCTTT.

The V gene is TRBV18, the J gene TRBJ2-1; the D gene is possibly TRBD2 (6 bases). CDR3 length: 15 amino acids. The germline gives CDR1 KGHSH, CDR2 LQKENI. V was clipped by 1 base and J by 3 bases, with 10 bases between them. CDR3 bases: TGTGCCAGCTCACCACTGACTAGGGTCTACAATGAGCAGTTCTTC. It encodes CASSPLTRVYNEQFF. The variable domain in full, completed from reference TRBV18 and TRBJ2-1, reads NAGVMQNPRHLVRRRGQEARLRCSPMKGHSHVYWYRQLPEEGLKFMVYLQKENIIDESGMPKERFSAEFPKEGPSILRIQQVVRGDSAAYFCASSPLTRVYNEQFFGPGTRLTVL.

The DNA of the CDR3 is TGTGCCAGCAGTTCAAGTGGGCGGGCTTATAGCAATCAGCCCCAGCATTTT. This encodes CASSSSGRAYSNQPQHF. V gene TRBV28 combines with J gene TRBJ1-5; D gene uncertain. The V and J ends lost 4 bases and 0 bases respectively, with 16 bases between them. The CDR3 is 17 residues long. Germline assignment: CDR1 MDHEN and CDR2 SYDVKM.